This TCR beta chain originates from a study of CD8+ T cells in alopecia areata. The overall study: Tofacitinib administration to treated patients was oral, at 5 to 10 mg twice daily. Study-wide results and caveats: One nonresponder leaves baseline CD8+ expansion's link to response uncertain.

Sequencing templates came from extracted RNA that was reverse transcribed into cDNA. Generated by immunoSEQ multiplex PCR, the TCRdb table keeps only in-frame clones and is missing some. The sample consists of about 270,000 clones, about 62% of them appearing once. Germline CDR1 reads SEHNR; CDR2 reads FQNEAQ (reference sequence). Trimming pared 4 bases from V and 3 bases from J, leaving 9 bases between. The CDR3 has 13 amino acids. Notes on this clone: Its antigen remains unknown.

Indicated treatment: oral pan-JAK inhibitor, 5-10 mg twice daily. It was from alopecia areata patients that lesional scalp punch biopsies and peripheral blood were collected. The origin of this receptor is a human donor with alopecia areata. This chain uses TRBV7-9 with TRBJ1-1; D is perhaps TRBD1 (5 bases). This material consisted of CD4+ T cells sorted from blood, taken at roughly week 53, from a patient treated with tofacitinib. This CDR3 reads CASSSQGDTEAFF. Written as DNA, the CDR3 is TGTGCCAGCAGCTCCCAGGGAGACACTGAAGCTTTCTTT.